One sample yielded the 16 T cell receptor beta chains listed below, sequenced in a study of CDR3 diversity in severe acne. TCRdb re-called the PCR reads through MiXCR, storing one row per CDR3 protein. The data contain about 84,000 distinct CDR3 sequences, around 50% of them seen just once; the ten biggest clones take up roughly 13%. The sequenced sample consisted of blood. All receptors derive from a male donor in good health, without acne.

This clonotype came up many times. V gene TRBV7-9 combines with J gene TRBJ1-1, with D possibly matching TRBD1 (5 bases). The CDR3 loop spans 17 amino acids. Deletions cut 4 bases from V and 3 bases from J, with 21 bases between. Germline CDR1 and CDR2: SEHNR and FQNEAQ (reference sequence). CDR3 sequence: CASSSALVQGEDTEAFF. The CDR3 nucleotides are TGTGCCAGCAGCTCAGCTTTGGTCCAGGGAGAGGACACTGAAGCTTTCTTT.

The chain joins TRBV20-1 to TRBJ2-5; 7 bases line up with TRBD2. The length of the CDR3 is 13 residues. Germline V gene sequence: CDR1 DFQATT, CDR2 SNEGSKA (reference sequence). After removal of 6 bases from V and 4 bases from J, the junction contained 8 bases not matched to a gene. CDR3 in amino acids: CSAPWEGGETQYF. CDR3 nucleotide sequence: TGCAGTGCCCCTTGGGAGGGCGGAGAGACCCAGTACTTC.

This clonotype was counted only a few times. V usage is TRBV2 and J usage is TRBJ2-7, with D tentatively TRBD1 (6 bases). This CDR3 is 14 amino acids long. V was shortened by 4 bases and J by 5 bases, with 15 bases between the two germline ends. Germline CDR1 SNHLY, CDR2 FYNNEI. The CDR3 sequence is CASSVRQGNHEQYF. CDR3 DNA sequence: TGTGCCAGCAGTGTAAGGCAGGGGAACCACGAGCAGTACTTC.

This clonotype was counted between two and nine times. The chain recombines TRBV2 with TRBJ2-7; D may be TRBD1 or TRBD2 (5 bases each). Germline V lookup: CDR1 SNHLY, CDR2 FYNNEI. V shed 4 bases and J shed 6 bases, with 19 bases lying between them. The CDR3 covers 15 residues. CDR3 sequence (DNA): TGTGCCAGCAGTGGGGACCCCGGGGCCGGAGGCGAGCAGTACTTC. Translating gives CASSGDPGAGGEQYF.

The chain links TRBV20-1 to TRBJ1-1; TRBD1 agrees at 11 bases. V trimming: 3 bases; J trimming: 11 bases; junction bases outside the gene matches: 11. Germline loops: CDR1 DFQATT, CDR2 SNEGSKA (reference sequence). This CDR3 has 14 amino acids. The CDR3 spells CSASPGQGARVAFF. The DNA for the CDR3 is TGCAGTGCTAGTCCAGGACAGGGGGCCCGAGTGGCTTTCTTT.

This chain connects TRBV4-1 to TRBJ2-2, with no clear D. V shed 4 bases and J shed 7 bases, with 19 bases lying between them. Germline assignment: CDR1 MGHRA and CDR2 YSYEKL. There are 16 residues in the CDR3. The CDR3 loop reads CASSPEDAGSGGELFF. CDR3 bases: TGCGCCAGCAGCCCTGAGGACGCCGGGTCTGGCGGGGAGCTGTTTTTT.

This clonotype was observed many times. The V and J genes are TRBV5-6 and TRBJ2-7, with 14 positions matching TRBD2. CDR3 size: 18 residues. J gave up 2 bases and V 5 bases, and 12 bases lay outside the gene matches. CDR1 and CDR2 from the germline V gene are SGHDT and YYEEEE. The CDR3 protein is CASSPQPGTSGRAYEQYF. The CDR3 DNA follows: TGTGCCAGCAGTCCTCAACCCGGGACTAGCGGGAGAGCCTACGAGCAGTACTTC.

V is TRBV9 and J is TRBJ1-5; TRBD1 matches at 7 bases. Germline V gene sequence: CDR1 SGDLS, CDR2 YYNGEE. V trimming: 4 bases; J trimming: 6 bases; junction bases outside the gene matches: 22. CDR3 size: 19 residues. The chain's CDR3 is CASSPGGTVGGTVGQPQHF. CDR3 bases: TGTGCCAGCAGCCCCGGAGGGACAGTCGGAGGGACAGTCGGTCAGCCCCAGCATTTT.

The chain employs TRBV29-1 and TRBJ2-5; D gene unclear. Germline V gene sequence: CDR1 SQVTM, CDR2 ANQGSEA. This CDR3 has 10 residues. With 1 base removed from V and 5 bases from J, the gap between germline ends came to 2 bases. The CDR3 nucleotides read TGCAGCGTTGAAGGGGAGACCCAGTACTTC. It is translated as CSVEGETQYF.

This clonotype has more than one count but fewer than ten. The chain's CDR3 is CATSDPRTGGNYGYTF. CDR3 DNA sequence: TGTGCCACCAGTGACCCCCGGACAGGGGGTAACTATGGCTACACCTTC. This chain connects TRBV24-1 to TRBJ1-2, with TRBD1 matching 10 bases. The CDR3 is 16 residues long. Trimming took 4 bases from V and 1 from J; bases not matched to a gene: 5. From germline, CDR1 is KGHDR and CDR2 SFDVKD.

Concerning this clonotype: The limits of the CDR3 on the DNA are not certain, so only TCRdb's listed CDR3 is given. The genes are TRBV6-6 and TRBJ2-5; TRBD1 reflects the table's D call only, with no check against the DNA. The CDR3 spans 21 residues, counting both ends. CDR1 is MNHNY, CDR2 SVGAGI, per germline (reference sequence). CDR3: CASSYSGPQRGYTFGSGTQYF.

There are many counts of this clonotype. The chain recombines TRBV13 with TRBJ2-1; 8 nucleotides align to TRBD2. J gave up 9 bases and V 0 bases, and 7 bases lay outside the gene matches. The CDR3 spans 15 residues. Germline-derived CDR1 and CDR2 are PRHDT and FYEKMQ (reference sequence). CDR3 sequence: CASSLGQASGSEQFF. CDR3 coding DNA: TGTGCCAGCAGCTTAGGCCAGGCTAGCGGGTCTGAGCAGTTCTTC. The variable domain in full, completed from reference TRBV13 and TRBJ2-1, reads AAGVIQSPRHLIKEKRETATLKCYPIPRHDTVYWYQQGPGQDPQFLISFYEKMQSDKGSIPDRFSAQQFSDYHSELNMSSLELGDSALYFCASSLGQASGSEQFFGPGTRLTVL.

CDR3 nucleotide sequence: TGCAGTGCTAGGGGAACTAGCGGGCAGTCCTACGAGCAGTACTTC. Protein product: CSARGTSGQSYEQYF. The V gene is TRBV20-1, the J gene TRBJ2-7; 9 bases fit TRBD2. The V segment lost 3 bases and the J segment 1 base; nucleotides outside the gene matches: 7. Germline loops: CDR1 DFQATT, CDR2 SNEGSKA (reference sequence). This CDR3 has 15 residues.

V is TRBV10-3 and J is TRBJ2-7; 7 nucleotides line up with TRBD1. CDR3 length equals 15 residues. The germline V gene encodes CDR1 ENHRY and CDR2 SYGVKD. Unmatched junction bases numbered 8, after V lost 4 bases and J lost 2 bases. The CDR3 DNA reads TGTGCCATCAGTGCGGAACAGGGGCCCACCTACGAGCAGTACTTC. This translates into CAISAEQGPTYEQYF.

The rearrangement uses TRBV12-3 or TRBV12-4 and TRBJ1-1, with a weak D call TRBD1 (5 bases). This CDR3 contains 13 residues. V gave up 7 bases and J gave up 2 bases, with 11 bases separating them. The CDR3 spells CASKGVPNTEAFF. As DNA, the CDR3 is TGTGCCAGCAAAGGGGTTCCCAACACTGAAGCTTTCTTT.

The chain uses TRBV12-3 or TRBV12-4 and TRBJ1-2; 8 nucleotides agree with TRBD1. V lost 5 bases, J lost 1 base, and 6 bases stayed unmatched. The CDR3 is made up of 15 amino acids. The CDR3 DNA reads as TGTGCCAGCAGTCCGGTGGGACAGGATAACTATGGCTACACCTTC. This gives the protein CASSPVGQDNYGYTF.